What follows describes a single T cell receptor (beta chain). As to treatment: 15 to 20 received Ad26.COV2.S at low or high dose, single or two shots; roughly five received placebo; per-sample allocation not given. At day 63 after the first vaccine or placebo injection, samples were drawn. Libraries were prepared by immunoSEQ multiplex PCR; TCRdb keeps only in-frame clonotypes and omits some of them. Altogether about 480,000 clones are present, approximately 90% being singletons, with the ten largest covering about 13%. The data are from a study of Ad26.COV2.S vaccination and SARS-CoV-2 variants. Germline loops: CDR1 SGHRS, CDR2 YFSETQ. V lost 1 base and J lost 0, with 11 bases in between. The CDR3 sequence is 16 residues long.

This TCR was sampled from a person between 18 and 65 years old who received the Ad26.COV2.S COVID-19 vaccine or a placebo. The chain employs TRBV5-1 and TRBJ1-3; D remains ambiguous. Sequencing was performed on peripheral blood, taken in a trial of Ad26.COV2.S vaccine versus placebo. Here the CDR3 reads CASSLKGGASGNTIYF. The CDR3 DNA sequence: TGCGCCAGCAGCTTGAAGGGCGGAGCCTCTGGAAACACCATATATTTT.